Described below is a single T cell receptor beta chain sequence and its context. The target antigen is unknown. In TCRdb, the reads were re-called with MiXCR into one record per CDR3 protein. The profile shows some 800,000 distinct CDR3 sequences, 30% to 35% of them singletons. This sample was included in a study of T cell repertoires in cytomegalovirus infection. This CDR3 has 15 amino acids. V dropped 4 bases and J dropped 7 bases, with 19 bases sitting between them. Germline V gene sequence: CDR1 WSHSY, CDR2 SAAADI. Source: cultured CD8+ T cells from PBMCs, taken from culture after CMV antigen stimulation. The TCR originated in a human donor in good health (CMV status not recorded). Some clones in this sample may be carry-over from other donors' samples. The V gene is TRBV10-2, the J gene TRBJ1-1; D is unclear. The CDR3 DNA sequence: TGCGCCAGCAGTGTCGGGCGCGACACCCCTAATGAAGCTTTCTTT. Amino acid sequence: CASSVGRDTPNEAFF.